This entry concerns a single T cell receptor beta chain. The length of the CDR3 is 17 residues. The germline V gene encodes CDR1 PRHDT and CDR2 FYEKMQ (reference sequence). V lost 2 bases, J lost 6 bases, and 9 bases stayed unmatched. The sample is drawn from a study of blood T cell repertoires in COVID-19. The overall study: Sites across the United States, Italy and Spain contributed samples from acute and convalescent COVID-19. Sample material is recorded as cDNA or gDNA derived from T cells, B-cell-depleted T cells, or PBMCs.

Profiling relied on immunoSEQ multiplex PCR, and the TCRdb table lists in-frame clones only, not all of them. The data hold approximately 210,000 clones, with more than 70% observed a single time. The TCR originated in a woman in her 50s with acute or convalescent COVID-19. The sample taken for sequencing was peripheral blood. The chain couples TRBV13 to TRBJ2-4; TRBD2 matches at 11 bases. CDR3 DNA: TGTGCCAGCAGCTTAAGGACTAGCGGGCCCTCGAGAAACATTCAGTACTTC. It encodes CASSLRTSGPSRNIQYF.